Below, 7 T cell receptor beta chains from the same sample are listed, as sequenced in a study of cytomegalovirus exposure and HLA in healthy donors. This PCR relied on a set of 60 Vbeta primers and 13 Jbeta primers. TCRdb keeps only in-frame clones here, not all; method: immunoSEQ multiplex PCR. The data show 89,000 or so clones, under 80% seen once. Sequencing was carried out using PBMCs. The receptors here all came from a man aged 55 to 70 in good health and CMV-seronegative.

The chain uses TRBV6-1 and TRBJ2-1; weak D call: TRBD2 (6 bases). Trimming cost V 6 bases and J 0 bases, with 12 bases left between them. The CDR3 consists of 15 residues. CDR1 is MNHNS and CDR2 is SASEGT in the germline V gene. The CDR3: CASSISGSSYNEQFF. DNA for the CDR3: TGTGCCAGCAGCATTAGCGGTAGCTCCTACAATGAGCAGTTCTTC.

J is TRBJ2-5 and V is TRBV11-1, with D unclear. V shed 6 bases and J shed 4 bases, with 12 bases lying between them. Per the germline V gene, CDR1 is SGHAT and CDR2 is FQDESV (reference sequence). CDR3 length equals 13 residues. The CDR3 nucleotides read TGTGCCAGCAGATTGGGCATCGGAGAGACCCAGTACTTC. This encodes CASRLGIGETQYF.

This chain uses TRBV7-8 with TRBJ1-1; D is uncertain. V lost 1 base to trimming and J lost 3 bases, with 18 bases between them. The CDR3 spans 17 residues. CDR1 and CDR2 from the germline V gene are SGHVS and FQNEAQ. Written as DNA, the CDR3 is TGTGCCAGCAGCTTAGTTACTGGGGAGCTGGAGGACACTGAAGCTTTCTTT. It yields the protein CASSLVTGELEDTEAFF.

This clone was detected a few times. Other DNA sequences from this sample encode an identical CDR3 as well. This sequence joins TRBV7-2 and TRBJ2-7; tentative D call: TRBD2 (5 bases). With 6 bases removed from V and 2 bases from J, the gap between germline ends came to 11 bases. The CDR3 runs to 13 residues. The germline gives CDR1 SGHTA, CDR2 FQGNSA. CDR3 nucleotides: TGTGCCAGCAGGTGGGAGACGGCCTACGAGCAGTACTTC. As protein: CASRWETAYEQYF. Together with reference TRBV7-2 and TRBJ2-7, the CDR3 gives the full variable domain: GAGVSQSPSNKVTEKGKDVELRCDPISGHTALYWYRQSLGQGLEFLIYFQGNSAPDKSGLPSDRFSAERTGGSVSTLTIQRTQQEDSAVYLCASRWETAYEQYFGPGTRLTVT.

The CDR3 coding sequence is TGTGCCAGCAGCTTCTCAGGGGGCGATCAGCCCCAGCATTTT. This encodes CASSFSGGDQPQHF. J is TRBJ1-5 and V is TRBV7-9; 8 bases align to TRBD1. Trimming cost V 3 bases and J 5 bases; bases outside gene matches: 3. The CDR3 is 14 amino acids. Germline V gene data show CDR1 as SEHNR and CDR2 as FQNEAQ (reference sequence). Complete variable domain (other parts from reference TRBV7-9 and TRBJ1-5): DTGVSQNPRHKITKRGQNVTFRCDPISEHNRLYWYRQTLGQGPEFLTYFQNEAQLEKSRLLSDRFSAERPKGSFSTLEIQRTEQGDSAMYLCASSFSGGDQPQHFGDGTRLSIL.

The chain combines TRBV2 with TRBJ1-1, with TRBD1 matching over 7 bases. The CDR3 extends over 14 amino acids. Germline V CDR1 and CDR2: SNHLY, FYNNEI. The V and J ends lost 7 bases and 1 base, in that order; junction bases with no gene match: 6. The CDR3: CASTWGQTNTEAFF. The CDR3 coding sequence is TGTGCCAGCACTTGGGGACAGACGAACACTGAAGCTTTCTTT.

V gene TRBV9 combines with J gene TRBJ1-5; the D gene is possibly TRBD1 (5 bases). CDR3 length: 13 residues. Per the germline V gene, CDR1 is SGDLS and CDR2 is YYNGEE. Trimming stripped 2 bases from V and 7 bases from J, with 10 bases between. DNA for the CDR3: TGTGCCAGCAGCGTGGGGGGTGTACAGCCCCAGCATTTT. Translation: CASSVGGVQPQHF. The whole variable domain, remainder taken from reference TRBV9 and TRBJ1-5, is DSGVTQTPKHLITATGQRVTLRCSPRSGDLSVYWYQQSLDQGLQFLIQYYNGEERAKGNILERFSAQQFPDLHSELNLSSLELGDSALYFCASSVGGVQPQHFGDGTRLSIL.